The TCR beta chain described here comes from a study of T cell responses to AZD1222 COVID-19 vaccine. Germline CDR1 KGHSH, CDR2 LQKENI. Deletions cut 3 bases from V and 9 bases from J, with 12 bases between. There are 13 residues in the CDR3. The protocol was immunoSEQ multiplex PCR, while the TCRdb copy is restricted to in-frame clones and leaves out a portion. The repertoire holds about 140,000 clones, more than 80% seen once, with roughly 7.6% in the top ten. Study conclusions and caveats: The donors showed a predominance of white British ancestry and of females, with possible underestimation of clonal diversity.

Note on this clone: No antigen is known for it.

This chain connects TRBV18 to TRBJ1-5; D may be TRBD1 (6 bases). The source was peripheral blood, collected 28 days after the second dose of the MenACWY control vaccine. The sequence derives from an adult who received the MenACWY meningococcal vaccine as a control. The CDR3 bases are TGTGCCAGCTCACCGGGGGGGCCCAGGCCCCAGCATTTT. This gives the protein CASSPGGPRPQHF.